The sequence of this T cell receptor beta chain was determined in a study of blood T cell repertoires in COVID-19. In the original processing: Amplifying reference gene primers gave estimates of nucleated cell counts. Profiling relied on immunoSEQ multiplex PCR, and the TCRdb table lists in-frame clones only, not all of them. V, J and clone size are those of that table, while D and trimming were read from the DNA. Altogether some 180,000 clones are present, around 85% being singletons, with the ten largest covering about 8.1%. The sample holds many counts of this clone. The CDR3 length is 15 residues. Trimming pared 5 bases from V and 2 bases from J, leaving 16 bases between. The germline gives CDR1 KGHSH, CDR2 LQKENI. Seattle enrolled patients during active infection and tracked them longitudinally.

The source of this sequence is a woman older than 75 with COVID-19, enrolled during active disease. The chain is built from TRBV18 and TRBJ2-7; D possibly corresponds to TRBD1 (6 bases). Material for sequencing was peripheral blood. The CDR3 nucleotides are TGTGCCAGCTCAGTATACCGGGACACGACCTACGAGCAGTACTTC. Translating gives CASSVYRDTTYEQYF.